This T cell receptor (beta chain) stems from a study of response to subunit inactivated influenza vaccine. Concerning this clonotype itself: Its antigen is not identified.

Study observations and caveats: Each seasonal influenza vaccination, the authors suggested, recruits few new T cells.

TCRdb analysed the RT-PCR reads with MiXCR anew, one entry per CDR3 protein. Seen here are roughly 670,000 distinct CDR3 sequences, roughly 15% observed once, and the top ten hold approximately 7.6%. With 2 bases removed from V and 2 bases from J, the gap between germline ends came to 10 bases. Germline values: CDR1 DFQATT, CDR2 SNEGSKA (reference sequence). The CDR3 consists of 13 residues. The V gene is TRBV20-1, the J gene TRBJ2-7, with D uncertain. The sequenced sample was PBMCs from blood, obtained less than 15 days before vaccination. The sequence was obtained from a man in his fifties who received an inactivated influenza vaccine. The CDR3 loop is CSARREVAYEQYF. The CDR3 DNA reads TGCAGTGCTAGAAGGGAAGTGGCCTACGAGCAGTACTTC.